Listed below are T cell receptor beta chains from one sample, sequenced in a study of memory CD4+ T cells and cytomegalovirus serostatus. The repertoire was sequenced with immunoSEQ multiplex PCR; TCRdb's copy has only in-frame clones and lacks some. The sample includes about 82,000 clones, about 85% seen only once; the top ten take around 0.78%. Sample: memory CD4+ T cells from blood. These receptors all come from an adult in good health and CMV-seronegative. CDR3s include the opening cysteine and the closing phenylalanine or tryptophan. A D gene is named only where the DNA matches it firmly. Size tells how often a clone was seen (once, few, many) or the class of an expanded clone, and some rows leave it out.

>few|TRBV5-5|.|TRBJ1-6
TGTGCCAGCAGCTTGGCCGGCGGAGGGAAATCACCCCTCCACTTT
CASSLAGGGKSPLHF
>.|TRBV11-1|TRBD1|TRBJ2-1
TGTGCCAGCAGCAACCTCCGACAGGGGTCCTACAATGAGCAGTTCTTC
CASSNLRQGSYNEQFF
>.|TRBV28|.|TRBJ1-2
TGTGCCAGCTGGGGGGGCTCCTATGGCTACACCTTC
CASWGGSYGYTF
>once|TRBV6-5|.|TRBJ1-1
TGTGCCAGCAGTTCTGGACAGCACACTGAAGCTTTCTTT
CASSSGQHTEAFF
>.|TRBV5-4|TRBD2|TRBJ2-3
TGTGCCACTCACTCGGGGGGGGGCACAGATACGCAGTATTTT
CATHSGGGTDTQYF
>once|TRBV7-2|.|TRBJ1-3
TGTGCCAGCAGCTTAGAAGGAAACACCATATATTTT
CASSLEGNTIYF
>.|TRBV29-1|.|TRBJ2-1
TGCAGCGCTGTGGGATGGGACTCCTACAATGAGCAGTTCTTC
CSAVGWDSYNEQFF
>.|TRBV11-2|.|TRBJ2-5
TGTGCCAGCAGCTTAGTTCGGGGTCAAGAGACCCAGTACTTC
CASSLVRGQETQYF
>.|TRBV18|TRBD1|TRBJ2-7
TGTGCCAGCTCACCATCAGGGGGATACGAGCAGTACTTC
CASSPSGGYEQYF
>.|TRBV18|.|TRBJ2-1
TGTGCCAGCTCACCAGGGACGGGGGCGCGTGAGCAGTTCTTC
CASSPGTGAREQFF
>.|TRBV2|.|TRBJ1-6
TGTGCCAGCAGTGAGACCAGGCCTGATAATTCACCCCTCCACTTT
CASSETRPDNSPLHF